Listed here is a single TCR beta chain. No antigen is known for it. These data belong to a study of a mutant IDH1 vaccine in newly diagnosed glioma. The CDR3 has 15 residues. CDR1 is SGHKS, CDR2 YYEKEE, per germline (reference sequence). Trimming removed 4 bases at V and 5 bases at J, with 19 bases between. Time point denoted: week 35, safety follow-up. One vaccine dose held 300 ug of mutant IDH1 20-mer peptide and came with topical imiquimod. Repertoires were generated with immunoSEQ multiplex PCR, while TCRdb's copy carries only in-frame clones and drops some. The sample holds 60,000 or so clones, roughly 84% seen once. The study's findings and limits: Induction of immune responses by the vaccine occurred in just under 95% of patients.

This chain joins TRBV5-5 and TRBJ2-7, with D perhaps matching TRBD1 (7 bases). The TCR originated in a man under 40 with glioma. Source: PBMCs, taken from a glioma patient whose treatment included an IDH1 peptide vaccine. The CDR3 region is CASSKLTGRGDEQYF. The CDR3, as DNA: TGTGCCAGCAGCAAGCTGACAGGGCGGGGCGACGAGCAGTACTTC.